The following is a T cell receptor (beta chain) sequence with its context. The source of the sample is a study of blood T cell repertoires in COVID-19. About the research overall: PBMCs, B-cell-depleted T cells, or T cells were the source of the cDNA or gDNA that made up the material.

Assay used: immunoSEQ multiplex PCR; TCRdb lists only in-frame clones, some missing. The profile shows a few hundred thousand clones, approximately 89% of them singletons. There are 12 residues in the CDR3. Losses at the gene ends were 10 bases for V and 11 bases for J; bases not matched to a gene: 7. Germline CDR1 ENHRY, CDR2 SYGVKD. The sequencing input was peripheral blood. This TCR was recovered from a man between 40 and 49 years old who had recovered from COVID-19. This chain uses TRBV10-3 with TRBJ1-4; 10 nucleotides line up with TRBD1. This CDR3 reads CATWDRGAKLFF. The CDR3 bases are TGTGCCACCTGGGACAGGGGAGCGAAACTGTTTTTT.